This TCR beta chain was recorded in a study of control samples from healthy donors and cancer patients. Here immunoSEQ multiplex PCR was the method, and the copy in TCRdb shows in-frame clones only, minus some. Here the sample spans 170,000 or so clones, 91% being singletons. The germline CDR1 and CDR2 sequences are SEHNR and FQNEAQ (reference sequence). CDR3 length equals 13 residues. Between the trimmed V and J ends, which lost 4 bases and 10 bases, there was a span of 11 bases. V and J are TRBV7-9 and TRBJ1-6; D is uncertain. The source of this sequence is a woman aged 35 to 49 in good health. Sequences were obtained from blood. For the CDR3, the DNA is TGTGCCAGCAGCTCTATCGAGGGATCACCCCTCCACTTT. It yields the protein CASSSIEGSPLHF.